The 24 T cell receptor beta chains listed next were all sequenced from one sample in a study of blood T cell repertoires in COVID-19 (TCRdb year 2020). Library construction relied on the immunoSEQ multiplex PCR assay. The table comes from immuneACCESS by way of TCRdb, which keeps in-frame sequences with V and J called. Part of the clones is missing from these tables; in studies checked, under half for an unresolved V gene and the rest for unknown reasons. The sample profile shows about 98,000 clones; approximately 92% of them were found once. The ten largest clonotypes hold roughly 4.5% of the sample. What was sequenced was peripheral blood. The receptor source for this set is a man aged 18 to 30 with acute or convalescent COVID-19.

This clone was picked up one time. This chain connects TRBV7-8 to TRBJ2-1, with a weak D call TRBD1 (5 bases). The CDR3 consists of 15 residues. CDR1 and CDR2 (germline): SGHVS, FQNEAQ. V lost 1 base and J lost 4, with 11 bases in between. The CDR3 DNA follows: TGTGCCAGCAGCTTAGAACTGACAGCTTACAATGAGCAGTTCTTC. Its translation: CASSLELTAYNEQFF.

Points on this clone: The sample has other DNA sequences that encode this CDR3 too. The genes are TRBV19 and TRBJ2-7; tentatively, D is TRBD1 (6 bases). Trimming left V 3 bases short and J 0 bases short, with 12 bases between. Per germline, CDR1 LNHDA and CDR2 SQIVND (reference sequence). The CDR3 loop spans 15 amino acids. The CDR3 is CASSIGQGNSYEQYF. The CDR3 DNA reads TGTGCCAGTAGTATCGGGCAGGGGAACTCCTACGAGCAGTACTTC.

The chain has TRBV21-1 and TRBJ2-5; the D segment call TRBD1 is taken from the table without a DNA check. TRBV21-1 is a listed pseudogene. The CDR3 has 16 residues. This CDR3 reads CASSHFGGQGAETQYF. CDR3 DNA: TGTGCCAGCAGCCATTTCGGGGGACAGGGGGCTGAGACCCAGTACTTC.

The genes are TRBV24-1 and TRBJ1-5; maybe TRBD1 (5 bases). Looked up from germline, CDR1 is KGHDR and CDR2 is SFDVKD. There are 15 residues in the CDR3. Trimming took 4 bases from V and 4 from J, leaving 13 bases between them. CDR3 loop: CATSEPDSPNQPQHF. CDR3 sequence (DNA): TGTGCCACCAGTGAGCCCGACAGCCCAAATCAGCCCCAGCATTTT.

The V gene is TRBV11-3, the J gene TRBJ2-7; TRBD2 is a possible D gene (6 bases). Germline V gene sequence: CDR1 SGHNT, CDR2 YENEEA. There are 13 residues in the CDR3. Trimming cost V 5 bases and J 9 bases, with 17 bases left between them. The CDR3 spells CASSPDRLGRQYF. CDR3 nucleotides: TGTGCCAGCAGCCCAGACCGACTAGGAAGGCAGTACTTC. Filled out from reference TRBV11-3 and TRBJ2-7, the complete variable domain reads EAGVVQSPRYKIIEKKQPVAFWCNPISGHNTLYWYLQNLGQGPELLIRYENEEAVDDSQLPKDRFSAERLKGVDSTLKIQPAELGDSAVYLCASSPDRLGRQYFGPGTRLTVT.

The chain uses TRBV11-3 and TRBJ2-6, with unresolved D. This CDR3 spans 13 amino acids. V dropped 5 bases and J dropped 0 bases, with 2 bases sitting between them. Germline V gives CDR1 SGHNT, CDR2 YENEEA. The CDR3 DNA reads TGTGCCAGCAGCCGCTCTGGGGCCAACGTCCTGACTTTC. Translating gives CASSRSGANVLTF.

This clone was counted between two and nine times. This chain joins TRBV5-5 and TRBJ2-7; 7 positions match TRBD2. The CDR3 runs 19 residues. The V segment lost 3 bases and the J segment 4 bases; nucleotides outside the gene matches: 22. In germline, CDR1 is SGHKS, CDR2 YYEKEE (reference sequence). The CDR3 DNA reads TGTGCCAGCAGCTACCGGAAGCTCGGGGAGGGCGCCCGGAGGTACGAGCAGTACTTC. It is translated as CASSYRKLGEGARRYEQYF.

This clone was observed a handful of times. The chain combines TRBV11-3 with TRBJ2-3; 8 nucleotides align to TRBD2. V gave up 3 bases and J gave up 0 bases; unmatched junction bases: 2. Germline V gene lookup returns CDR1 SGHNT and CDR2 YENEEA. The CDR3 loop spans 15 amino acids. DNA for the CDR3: TGTGCCAGCAGCTTGACTAGCGCTAGCACAGATACGCAGTATTTT. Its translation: CASSLTSASTDTQYF.

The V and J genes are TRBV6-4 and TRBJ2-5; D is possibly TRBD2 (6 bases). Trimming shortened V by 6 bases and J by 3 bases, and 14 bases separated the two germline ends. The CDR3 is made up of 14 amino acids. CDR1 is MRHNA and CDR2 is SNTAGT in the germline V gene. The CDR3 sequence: CASRPGLSKETQYF. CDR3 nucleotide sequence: TGTGCCAGCAGGCCGGGACTCAGTAAAGAGACCCAGTACTTC.

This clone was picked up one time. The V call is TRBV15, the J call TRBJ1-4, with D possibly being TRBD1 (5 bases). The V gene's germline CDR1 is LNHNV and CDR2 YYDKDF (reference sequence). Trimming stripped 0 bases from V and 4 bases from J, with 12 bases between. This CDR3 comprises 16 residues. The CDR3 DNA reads TGTGCCACCAGCAGAGATGTGGGGCCAGTTAATGAAAAACTGTTTTTT. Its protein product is CATSRDVGPVNEKLFF.

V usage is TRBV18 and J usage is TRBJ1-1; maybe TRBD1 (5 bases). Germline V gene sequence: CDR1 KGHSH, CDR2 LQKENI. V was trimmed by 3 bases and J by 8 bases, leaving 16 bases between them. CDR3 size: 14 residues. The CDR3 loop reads CASSPAGRGGEAFF. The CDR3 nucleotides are TGTGCCAGCTCACCCGCCGGGAGGGGCGGAGAAGCTTTCTTT.

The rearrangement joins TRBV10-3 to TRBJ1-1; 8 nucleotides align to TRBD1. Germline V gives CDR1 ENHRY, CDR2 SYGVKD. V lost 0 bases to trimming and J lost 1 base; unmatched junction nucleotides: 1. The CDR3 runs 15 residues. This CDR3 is CAISESGQANTEAFF. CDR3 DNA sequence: TGTGCCATCAGTGAGTCGGGACAGGCGAACACTGAAGCTTTCTTT.

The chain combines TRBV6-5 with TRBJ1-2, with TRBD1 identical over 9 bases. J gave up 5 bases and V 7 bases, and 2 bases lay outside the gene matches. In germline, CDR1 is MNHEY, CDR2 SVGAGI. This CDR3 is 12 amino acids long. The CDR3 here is CASIGQGYGYTF. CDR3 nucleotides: TGTGCCAGCATCGGACAGGGGTATGGCTACACCTTC.

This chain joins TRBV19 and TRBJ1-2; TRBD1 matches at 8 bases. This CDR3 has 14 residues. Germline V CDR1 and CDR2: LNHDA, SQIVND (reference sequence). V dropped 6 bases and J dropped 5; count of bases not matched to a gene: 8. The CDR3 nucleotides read TGTGCCAGTAGGTGGACAGGGACCGGGTATGGCTACACCTTC. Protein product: CASRWTGTGYGYTF.

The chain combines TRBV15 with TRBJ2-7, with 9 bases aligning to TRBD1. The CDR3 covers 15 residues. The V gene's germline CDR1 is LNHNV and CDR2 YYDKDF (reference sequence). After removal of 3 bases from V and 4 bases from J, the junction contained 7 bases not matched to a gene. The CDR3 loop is CATSSPGQGMYEQYF. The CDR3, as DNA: TGTGCCACCAGCAGCCCGGGACAGGGTATGTACGAGCAGTACTTC. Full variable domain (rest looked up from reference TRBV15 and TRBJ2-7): DAMVIQNPRYQVTQFGKPVTLSCSQTLNHNVMYWYQQKSSQAPKLLFHYYDKDFNNEADTPDNFQSRRPNTSFCFLDIRSPGLGDTAMYLCATSSPGQGMYEQYFGPGTRLTVT.

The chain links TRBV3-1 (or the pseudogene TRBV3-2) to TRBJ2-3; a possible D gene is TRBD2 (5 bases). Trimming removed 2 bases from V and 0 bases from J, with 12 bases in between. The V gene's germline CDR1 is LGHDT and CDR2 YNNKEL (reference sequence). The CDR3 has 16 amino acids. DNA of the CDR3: TGTGCCAGCAGCCAACGAGGGAGCGCTAGCACAGATACGCAGTATTTT. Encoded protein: CASSQRGSASTDTQYF.

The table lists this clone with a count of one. The CDR3 here is CASSLGTYQPQHF. The CDR3 DNA sequence: TGTGCCAGCAGCTTGGGAACTTATCAGCCCCAGCATTTT. The genes are TRBV5-8 and TRBJ1-5; D call uncertain. The V gene lost 0 bases and the J gene lost 5 bases, with 6 bases spanning the gap. This CDR3 contains 13 residues. Germline lookup yields CDR1 SGHTS and CDR2 YDEGEE.

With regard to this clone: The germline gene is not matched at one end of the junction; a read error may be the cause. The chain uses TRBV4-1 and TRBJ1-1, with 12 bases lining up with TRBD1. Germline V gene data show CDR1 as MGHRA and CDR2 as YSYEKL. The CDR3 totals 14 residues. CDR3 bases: TGCGCCAGCAGCCCACAGGGACAGGGGGCTCTACATCCCTTT. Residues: CASSPQGQGALHPF.

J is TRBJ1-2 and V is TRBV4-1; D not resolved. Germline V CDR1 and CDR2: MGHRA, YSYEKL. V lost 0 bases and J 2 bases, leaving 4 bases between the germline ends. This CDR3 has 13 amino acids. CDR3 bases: TGCGCCAGCAGCCAAGACAGGAACTATGGCTACACCTTC. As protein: CASSQDRNYGYTF.

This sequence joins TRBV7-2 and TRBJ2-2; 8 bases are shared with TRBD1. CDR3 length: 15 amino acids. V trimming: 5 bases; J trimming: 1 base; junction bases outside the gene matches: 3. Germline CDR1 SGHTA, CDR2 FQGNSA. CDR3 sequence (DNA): TGTGCCAGCAGCCCAGGGGGCCGGAACACCGGGGAGCTGTTTTTT. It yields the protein CASSPGGRNTGELFF.

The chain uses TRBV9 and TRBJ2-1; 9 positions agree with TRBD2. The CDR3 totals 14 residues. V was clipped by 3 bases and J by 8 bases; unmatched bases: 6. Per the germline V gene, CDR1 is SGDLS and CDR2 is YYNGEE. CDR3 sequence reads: CASSAGTSFDEQFF. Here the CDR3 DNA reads TGTGCCAGCAGCGCCGGGACTAGCTTCGATGAGCAGTTCTTC.

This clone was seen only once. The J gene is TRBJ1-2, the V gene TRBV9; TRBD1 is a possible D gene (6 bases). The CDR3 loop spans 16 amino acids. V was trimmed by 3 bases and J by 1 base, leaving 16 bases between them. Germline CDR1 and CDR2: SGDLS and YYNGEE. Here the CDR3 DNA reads TGTGCCAGCAGCGGGACAGAGGATCAAATTAACTATGGCTACACCTTC. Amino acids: CASSGTEDQINYGYTF.

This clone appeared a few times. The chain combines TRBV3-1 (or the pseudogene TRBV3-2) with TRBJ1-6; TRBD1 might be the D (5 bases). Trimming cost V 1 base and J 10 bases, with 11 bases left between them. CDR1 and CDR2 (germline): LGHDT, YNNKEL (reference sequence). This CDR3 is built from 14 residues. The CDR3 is CASSQGRGESPLHF. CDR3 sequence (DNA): TGTGCCAGCAGCCAAGGTAGGGGCGAGTCACCCCTCCACTTT.

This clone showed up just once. DNA for the CDR3: TGCGCCAGCAGCTTTGGCCGCCAAATGAACACTGAAGCTTTCTTT. Translating gives CASSFGRQMNTEAFF. J is TRBJ1-1 and V is TRBV5-1; D not certain. CDR3 length equals 15 residues. From germline, CDR1 is SGHRS and CDR2 YFSETQ. V was trimmed by 2 bases and J by 0 bases, leaving 11 bases between them.